This entry lists 5 T cell receptor beta chains sequenced from one sample in a study of somatic mutations in cytotoxic T cells in rheumatoid arthritis. TCRdb keeps only in-frame clones here, not all; method: immunoSEQ multiplex PCR. The sample records about 12,000 clones, roughly 87% being singletons. Material for sequencing was CD8+ T cells sorted from blood. The receptor source for this set is a woman aged 55-69 years in good health.

The chain joins TRBV19 to TRBJ1-5; a possible D gene is TRBD1 (5 bases). V was shortened by 7 bases and J by 1 base, with 11 bases between the two germline ends. Germline assignment: CDR1 LNHDA and CDR2 SQIVND (reference sequence). There are 14 residues in the CDR3. Here the CDR3 DNA reads TGTGCCAGTACGACGGGGGGGAGCAATCAGCCCCAGCATTTT. Translation: CASTTGGSNQPQHF.

This chain connects TRBV5-1 to TRBJ2-3; TRBD1 agrees at 7 bases. The V gene's germline CDR1 is SGHRS and CDR2 YFSETQ. Trimming removed 0 bases from V and 4 bases from J; junction bases left unmatched: 5. The CDR3 totals 15 residues. The CDR3 is CASSLGDREPDTQYF. The CDR3 DNA is TGCGCCAGCAGCTTGGGAGACAGGGAACCAGATACGCAGTATTTT.

The J gene is TRBJ2-3, the V gene TRBV5-1; the D gene is possibly TRBD1 (5 bases). Germline V gene lookup returns CDR1 SGHRS and CDR2 YFSETQ. V was trimmed by 0 bases and J by 5 bases, leaving 13 bases between them. This CDR3 has 15 residues. In DNA form, the CDR3 reads TGCGCCAGCAGCTTGGCCGGCAGGGATAAAGATACGCAGTATTTT. Translation: CASSLAGRDKDTQYF.

This chain joins TRBV6-6 and TRBJ2-1, with 7 bases matching TRBD2. CDR3 size: 13 residues. Germline CDR1 and CDR2: MNHNY and SVGAGI (reference sequence). With V trimmed by 6 bases and J by 5 bases, 4 bases remained unmatched. In nucleotides, the CDR3 is TGTGCCAGCAGCATCAGCGGGGACAATGAGCAGTTCTTC. The encoded protein is CASSISGDNEQFF.

The J gene is TRBJ2-5, the V gene TRBV7-8; 14 bases align to TRBD2. The germline CDR1 and CDR2 sequences are SGHVS and FQNEAQ. With 6 bases clipped from V and 4 bases from J, the junction kept 16 bases outside the gene matches. This CDR3 has 19 residues. The CDR3 bases are TGTGCCAGCAGTCCAATCCCGGGACTAGCGGGGGCCAACGCAGAGACCCAGTACTTC. Its protein product is CASSPIPGLAGANAETQYF.